This T cell receptor (beta chain) is from a study of blood T cell repertoires in COVID-19. Study-level information: The samples span acute and convalescent COVID-19 from the United States, Italy and Spain. Sources were T cells, B-cell-depleted T cells, or PBMCs; the material itself was cDNA or gDNA.

In the original processing: Reference gene primers were amplified, and this amplification served to estimate nucleated cell counts. Generated by immunoSEQ multiplex PCR, the TCRdb table keeps only in-frame clones and is missing some. V, J and clone size reflect that table, while D and trimming were determined from the DNA. The sample lists roughly 250,000 clones, roughly 90% seen once, with 0.65% to 0.9% in the top ten. Sequencing was done on a sample of peripheral blood. The clonotype comes from a woman in her thirties with acute or convalescent COVID-19.

CDR3: CASSLVGSWGDTQYF. DNA of the CDR3: TGCGCCAGCAGCTTGGTCGGGAGTTGGGGAGATACGCAGTATTTT. The chain employs TRBV5-1 and TRBJ2-3; a weak D match, TRBD2 (6 bases). Per the germline V gene, CDR1 is SGHRS and CDR2 is YFSETQ. V was pared by 0 bases and J by 5 bases, with 13 bases between. This CDR3 has 15 residues.